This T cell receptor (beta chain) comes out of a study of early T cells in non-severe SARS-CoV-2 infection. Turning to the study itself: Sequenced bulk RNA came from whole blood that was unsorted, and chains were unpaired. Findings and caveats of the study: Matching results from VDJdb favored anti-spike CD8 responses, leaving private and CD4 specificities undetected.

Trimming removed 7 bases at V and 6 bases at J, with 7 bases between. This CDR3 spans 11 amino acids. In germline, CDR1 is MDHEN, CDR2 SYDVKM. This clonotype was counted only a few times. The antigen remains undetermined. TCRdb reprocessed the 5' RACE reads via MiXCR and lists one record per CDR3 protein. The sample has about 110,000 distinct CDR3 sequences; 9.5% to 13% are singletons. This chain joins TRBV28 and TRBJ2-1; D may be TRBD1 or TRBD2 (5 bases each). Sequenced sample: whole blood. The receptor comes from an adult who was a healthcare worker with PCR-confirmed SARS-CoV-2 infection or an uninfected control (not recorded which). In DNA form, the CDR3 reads TGTGCCAGCACGAGGGGCAATGAGCAGTTCTTC. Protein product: CASTRGNEQFF. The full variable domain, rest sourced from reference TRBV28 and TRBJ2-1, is DVKVTQSSRYLVKRTGEKVFLECVQDMDHENMFWYRQDPGLGLRLIYFSYDVKMKEKGDIPEGYSVSREKKERFSLILESASTNQTSMYLCASTRGNEQFFGPGTRLTVL.